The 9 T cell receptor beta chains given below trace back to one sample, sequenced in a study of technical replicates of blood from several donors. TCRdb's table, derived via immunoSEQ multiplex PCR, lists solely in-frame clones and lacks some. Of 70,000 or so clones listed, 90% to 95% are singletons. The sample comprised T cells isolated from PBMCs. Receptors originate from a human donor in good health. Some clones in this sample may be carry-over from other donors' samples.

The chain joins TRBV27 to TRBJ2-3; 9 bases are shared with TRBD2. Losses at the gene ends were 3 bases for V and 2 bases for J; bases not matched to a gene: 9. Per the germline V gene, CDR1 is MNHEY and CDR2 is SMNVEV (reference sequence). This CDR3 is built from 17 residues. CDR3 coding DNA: TGTGCCAGCAGTTTGTCCTGGGGACTAGCTACCACAGATACGCAGTATTTT. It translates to CASSLSWGLATTDTQYF.

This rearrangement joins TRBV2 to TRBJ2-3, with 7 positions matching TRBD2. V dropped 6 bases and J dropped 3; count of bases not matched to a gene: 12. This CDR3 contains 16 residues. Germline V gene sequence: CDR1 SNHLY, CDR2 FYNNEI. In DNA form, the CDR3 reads TGTGCCAGCAGGACCCTAGGCGGGAGAATAACAGATACGCAGTATTTT. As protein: CASRTLGGRITDTQYF. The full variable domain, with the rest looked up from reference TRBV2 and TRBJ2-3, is EPEVTQTPSHQVTQMGQEVILRCVPISNHLYFYWYRQILGQKVEFLVSFYNNEISEKSEIFDDQFSVERPDGSNFTLKIRSTKLEDSAMYFCASRTLGGRITDTQYFGPGTRLTVL.

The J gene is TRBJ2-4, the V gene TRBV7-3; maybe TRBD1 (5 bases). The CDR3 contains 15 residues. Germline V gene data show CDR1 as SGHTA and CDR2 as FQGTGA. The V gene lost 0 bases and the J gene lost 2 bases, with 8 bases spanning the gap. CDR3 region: CASSLTSGPKNIQYF. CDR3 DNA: TGTGCCAGCAGCTTAACTTCAGGGCCCAAAAACATTCAGTACTTC.

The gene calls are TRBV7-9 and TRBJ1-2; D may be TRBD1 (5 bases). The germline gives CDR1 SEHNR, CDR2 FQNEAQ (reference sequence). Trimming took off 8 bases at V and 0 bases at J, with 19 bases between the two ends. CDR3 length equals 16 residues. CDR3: CASPPVRQTANYGYTF. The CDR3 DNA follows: TGTGCCAGCCCCCCAGTGAGACAGACAGCTAACTATGGCTACACCTTC. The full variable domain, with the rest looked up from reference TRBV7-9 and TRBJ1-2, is DTGVSQNPRHKITKRGQNVTFRCDPISEHNRLYWYRQTLGQGPEFLTYFQNEAQLEKSRLLSDRFSAERPKGSFSTLEIQRTEQGDSAMYLCASPPVRQTANYGYTFGSGTRLTVV.

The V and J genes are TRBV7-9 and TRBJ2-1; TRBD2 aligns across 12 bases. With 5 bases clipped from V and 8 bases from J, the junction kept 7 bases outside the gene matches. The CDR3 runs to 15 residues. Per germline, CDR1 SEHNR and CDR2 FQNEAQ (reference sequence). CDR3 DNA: TGTGCCAGCAGCGTCAAACTAGCGGGGGGTGATGAGCAGTTCTTC. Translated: CASSVKLAGGDEQFF.

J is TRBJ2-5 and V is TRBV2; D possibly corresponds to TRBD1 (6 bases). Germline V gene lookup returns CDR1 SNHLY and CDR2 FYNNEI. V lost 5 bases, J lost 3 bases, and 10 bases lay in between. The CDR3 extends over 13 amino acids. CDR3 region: CASSYREEETQYF. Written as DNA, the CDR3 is TGTGCCAGCAGTTACAGGGAAGAAGAGACCCAGTACTTC. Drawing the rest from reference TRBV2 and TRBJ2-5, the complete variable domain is EPEVTQTPSHQVTQMGQEVILRCVPISNHLYFYWYRQILGQKVEFLVSFYNNEISEKSEIFDDQFSVERPDGSNFTLKIRSTKLEDSAMYFCASSYREEETQYFGPGTRLLVL.

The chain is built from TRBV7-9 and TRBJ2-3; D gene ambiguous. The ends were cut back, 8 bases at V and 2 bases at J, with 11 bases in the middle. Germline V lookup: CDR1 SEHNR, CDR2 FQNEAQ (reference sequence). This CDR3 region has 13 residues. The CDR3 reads CASETPTTDTQYF. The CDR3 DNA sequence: TGTGCCAGCGAGACACCCACCACAGATACGCAGTATTTT.

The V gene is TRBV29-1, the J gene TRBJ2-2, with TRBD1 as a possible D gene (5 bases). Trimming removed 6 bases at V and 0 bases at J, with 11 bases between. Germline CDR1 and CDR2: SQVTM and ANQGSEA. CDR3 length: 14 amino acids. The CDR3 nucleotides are TGCAGCGTGGTTGTACAGGCGAACACCGGGGAGCTGTTTTTT. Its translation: CSVVVQANTGELFF.

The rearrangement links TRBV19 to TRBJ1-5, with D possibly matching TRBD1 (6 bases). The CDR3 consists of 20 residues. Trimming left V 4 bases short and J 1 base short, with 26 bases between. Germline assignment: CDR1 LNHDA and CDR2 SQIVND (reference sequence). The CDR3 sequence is CASSRFGGASNSWSNQPQHF. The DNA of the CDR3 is TGTGCCAGTAGTAGGTTCGGGGGGGCCTCCAACTCATGGAGCAATCAGCCCCAGCATTTT.